Listed below are T cell receptor beta chains from one sample, sequenced in a study of T cells expressing NK-cell markers. Reanalyzing the 5' RACE reads, TCRdb keeps one entry per CDR3 protein, without DNA. The sample has 500,000 or so distinct CDR3 sequences. The sample taken for sequencing was blood T cells: a sorted CD56 or NKG2C T cell subset, CD4+ or CD8+ T cells, or bulk PBMC T cells (not recorded which). The receptors stem from a man younger than 30 in good health. Both conserved end residues are part of each CDR3. Each record gives: J gene, V gene, CDR3 protein.

>TRBJ1-1|TRBV27
CASNRYGWNTEAFF
>TRBJ1-3|TRBV25-1
CASSGWRNTIYF
>TRBJ1-5|TRBV21-1
CASSKGLGQVNQPQHF
>TRBJ1-3|TRBV5-1
CASSPTTGSNTIYF
>TRBJ2-3|TRBV12-3/TRBV12-4
CASSLRFWSEGPDTQYF
>TRBJ2-7|TRBV18
CASRNNRVYEQYF
>TRBJ1-5|TRBV6-5
CASSYSMGGALQPQHF
>TRBJ1-2|TRBV20-1
CSARDQGREYGYTF
>TRBJ2-7|TRBV6-2/TRBV6-3
CASSYWGSRGRGEQYF
>TRBJ2-7|TRBV7-9
CASSLVRQGVGDEQYF
>TRBJ1-2|TRBV27
CASSLSDGLGYTF
>TRBJ2-1|TRBV7-7
CASSSQLWGENEQFF
>TRBJ2-7|TRBV28
CASSYFSGTGPDEQYF
>TRBJ1-5|TRBV4-1
CASSQEGNSNQPQHF
>TRBJ1-2|TRBV6-5
CASRAQGAANYGYTF
>TRBJ2-1|TRBV9
CASSSGNGLSNEQFF
>TRBJ2-5|TRBV9
CASSASGRAVRETQYF
>TRBJ1-5|TRBV7-9
CASSFGVNQPQHF
>TRBJ2-1|TRBV9
CASSGSGRANEQFF
>TRBJ2-1|TRBV7-6
CASSLRSLAGGGSSYNEQFF
>TRBJ1-1|TRBV18
CASSPGVSQEAFF